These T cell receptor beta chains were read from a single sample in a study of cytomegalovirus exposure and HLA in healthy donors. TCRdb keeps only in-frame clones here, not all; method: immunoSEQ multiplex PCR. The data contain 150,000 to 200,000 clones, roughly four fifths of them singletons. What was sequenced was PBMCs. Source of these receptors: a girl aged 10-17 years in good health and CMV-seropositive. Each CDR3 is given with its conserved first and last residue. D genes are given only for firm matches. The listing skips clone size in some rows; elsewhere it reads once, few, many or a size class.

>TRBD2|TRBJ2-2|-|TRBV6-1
TGTGCCAGCAGTGAAGCGGCGGGGGGGTACGCCGGGGAGCTGTTTTTT
CASSEAAGGYAGELFF
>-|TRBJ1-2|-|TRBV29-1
TGCAGCGTTACAGGGAGTTCAGGCTATGGCTACACCTTC
CSVTGSSGYGYTF
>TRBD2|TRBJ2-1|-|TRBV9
TGTGCCAGCAGCGTATTCCAGCGGGGAAACAATGAGCAGTTCTTC
CASSVFQRGNNEQFF
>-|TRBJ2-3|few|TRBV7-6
TGTGCCAGCAGCTTGTCGAAGTCGGGTTCAGATACGCAGTATTTT
CASSLSKSGSDTQYF
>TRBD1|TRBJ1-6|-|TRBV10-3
TGTGCCATCAGTCCATCGGACAGGGGGCCTTATTCACCCCTCCACTTT
CAISPSDRGPYSPLHF
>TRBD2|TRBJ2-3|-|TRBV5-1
TGCGCCAGCCTAGGCGGCGGGGGGCACGCAGATACGCAGTATTTT
CASLGGGGHADTQYF
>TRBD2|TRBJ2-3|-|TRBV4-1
TGCGCCAGCAGCTCCGGGACTAGCCTCAGCACAGATACGCAGTATTTT
CASSSGTSLSTDTQYF
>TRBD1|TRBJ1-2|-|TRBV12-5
TGTGCTAGTGGTCCCCGGACAGGACCACATTCTAACTATGGCTACACCTTC
CASGPRTGPHSNYGYTF
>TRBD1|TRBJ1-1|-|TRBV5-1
TGCGCCAGCAGCGCCGGGACAGGCAACACTGAAGCTTTCTTT
CASSAGTGNTEAFF
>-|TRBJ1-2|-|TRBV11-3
TGTGCCAGCAGCTTAGCGGGTTGGGAGACTAACTATGGCTACACCTTC
CASSLAGWETNYGYTF
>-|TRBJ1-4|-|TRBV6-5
TGTGCCAGCAGTTACAAGGGGCCGAATGAAAAACTGTTTTTT
CASSYKGPNEKLFF
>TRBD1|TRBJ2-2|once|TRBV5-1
TGCGCCAGCAGGAAGGGACAGGGCCTCACCGGGGAGCTGTTTTTT
CASRKGQGLTGELFF
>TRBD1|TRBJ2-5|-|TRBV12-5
TGTGCTAGTGGTTTGGGGATTGACAGGGGGCTGGAGGAGACCCAGTACTTC
CASGLGIDRGLEETQYF
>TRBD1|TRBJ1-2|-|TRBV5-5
TGTGCCAGCAGCTCGGGGGACAGGCGACGGGGCTATGGCTACACCTTC
CASSSGDRRRGYGYTF
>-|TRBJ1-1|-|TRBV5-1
TGCGCCAGCAGAGCTCGGACAGTCGGGTGGAGTGGTACTGAAGCTTTCTTT
CASRARTVGWSGTEAFF
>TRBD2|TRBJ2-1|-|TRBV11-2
TGTGCCAGCAGCTCGGTAGCGGGGAGATACAATGAGCAGTTCTTC
CASSSVAGRYNEQFF
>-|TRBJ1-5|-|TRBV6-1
TGTGCCAGCAGTCTCGAGTATAGCAATCAGCCCCAGCATTTT
CASSLEYSNQPQHF
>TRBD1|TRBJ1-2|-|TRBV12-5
TGTGCTAGTGGCCCAGGGGGTTGGGATGGCTACACCTTC
CASGPGGWDGYTF
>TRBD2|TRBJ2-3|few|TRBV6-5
TGTGCCAGCAGCCCTAGCGGGGGGGCCACAGATACGCAGTATTTT
CASSPSGGATDTQYF
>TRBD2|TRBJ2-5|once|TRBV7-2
TGTGCCAGCAGCCCAGCGGGGGCGGGAGAGACCCAGTACTTC
CASSPAGAGETQYF
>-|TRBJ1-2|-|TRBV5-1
TGCGCCAGCAGCTCTACCGGAACAGGGACCAACTATGGCTACACCTTC
CASSSTGTGTNYGYTF
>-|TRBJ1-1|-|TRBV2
TGTGCCAGCAGTGAAGACCGGGAGGGCCGCCTTCCCCCTGAAGCTTTCTTT
CASSEDREGRLPPEAFF
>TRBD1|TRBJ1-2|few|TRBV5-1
TGCGCCAGCAGGCCGGGACAGGGGGATCGGAGCTATGGCTACACCTTC
CASRPGQGDRSYGYTF
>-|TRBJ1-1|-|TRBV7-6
TGTGCCAGCAGCCGCGGGACGTCTTTTCGGAACACTGAAGCTTTCTTT
CASSRGTSFRNTEAFF
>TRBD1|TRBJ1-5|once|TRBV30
TGTGCCTGGAGTGTAGAAGGGGGCGGCAATCAGCCCCAGCATTTT
CAWSVEGGGNQPQHF
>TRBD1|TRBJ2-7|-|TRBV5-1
TGCGCCAGCAGCTTGGACAGGGGCCCAAGGGACGAGCAGTACTTC
CASSLDRGPRDEQYF
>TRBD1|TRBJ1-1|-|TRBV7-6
TGTGCCAGCAGCTTAAGGGGGCTAGGGAACACTGAAGCTTTCTTT
CASSLRGLGNTEAFF
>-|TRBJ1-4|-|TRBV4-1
TGCGCCAGCAGGATGCGGTCAACTAATGAAAAACTGTTTTTT
CASRMRSTNEKLFF
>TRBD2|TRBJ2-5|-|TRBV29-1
TGCAGCGTTGAAGCTATTCAAACTAGCGTCCAAGAGACCCAGTACTTC
CSVEAIQTSVQETQYF
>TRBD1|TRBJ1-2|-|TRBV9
TGTGCCAGCAGCGTAGAAGGGACAGGGAGGCTCGGCTACACCTTC
CASSVEGTGRLGYTF
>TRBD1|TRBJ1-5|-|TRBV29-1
TGCAGCGTTGTGGACAGGGAAGATCAGCCCCAGCATTTT
CSVVDREDQPQHF
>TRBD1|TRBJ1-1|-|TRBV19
TGTGCCAGTAGTTTCTCGGGACAGGGAATTTCTACTGAAGCTTTCTTT
CASSFSGQGISTEAFF
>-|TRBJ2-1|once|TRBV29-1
TGCAGCGCCGCCCTACAGGAATACAATGAGCAGTTCTTC
CSAALQEYNEQFF
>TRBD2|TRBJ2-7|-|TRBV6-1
TGTGCCAGCAGGGAATCCCCTGCGGGAGGCTACGAGCAGTACTTC
CASRESPAGGYEQYF
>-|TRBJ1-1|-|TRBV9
TGTGCCAGCAGCGTAAGGGGAGGGGGGCTGGACACTGAAGCTTTCTTT
CASSVRGGGLDTEAFF
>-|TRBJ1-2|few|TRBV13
TGTGCCAGCAGCTCCAGGGCAAACTATGGCTACACCTTC
CASSSRANYGYTF
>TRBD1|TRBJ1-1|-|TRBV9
TGTGCCAGCAGCGTAGTGGGACAGGGGAACACTGAAGCTTTCTTT
CASSVVGQGNTEAFF
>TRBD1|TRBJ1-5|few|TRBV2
TGTGCCAGCAGGGAAGGGACAGGGAAGAATCAGCCCCAGCATTTT
CASREGTGKNQPQHF
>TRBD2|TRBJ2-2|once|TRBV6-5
TGTGCCAGCACCCGGGGGGGCTTGAACACCGGGGAGCTGTTTTTT
CASTRGGLNTGELFF
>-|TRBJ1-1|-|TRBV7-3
TGTGCCAGCAGCCTAAGTATGAACACTGAAGCTTTCTTT
CASSLSMNTEAFF
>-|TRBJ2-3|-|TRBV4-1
TGCGCCAGCAGCCCCGGGGGTGCCACAGATACGCAGTATTTT
CASSPGGATDTQYF
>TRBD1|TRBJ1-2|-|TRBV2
TGTGCCAGCAGGGGGGACAGTGGGGGCTATGGCTACACCTTC
CASRGDSGGYGYTF
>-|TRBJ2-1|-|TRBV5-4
TGTGCCAGCAGCTTGGGGGGAGTCAATGAGCAGTTCTTC
CASSLGGVNEQFF
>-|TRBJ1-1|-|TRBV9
TGTGCCAGCAGCGTAGCTGGGACAACTGAAGCTTTCTTT
CASSVAGTTEAFF
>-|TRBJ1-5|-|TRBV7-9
TGTGCCAGCAACCCATACGAACAGGCTGATAGCAATCAGCCCCAGCATTTT
CASNPYEQADSNQPQHF